The table lists the clone carrying this T cell receptor (beta chain) with many counts. Constant-region priming of approximately 500 ng total RNA yielded TCR beta cDNA. Slightly modified ARM-PCR, run as three nested multiplex PCR rounds, produced the TCR beta libraries. The first two PCR rounds used TRBV1-TRBV30 primers with a Cbeta primer, roughly 10 cycles each. Each CDR3 protein gets one entry after TCRdb re-called the multiplex PCR reads with MiXCR. The sample lists about 43,000 distinct CDR3 sequences, 73% seen once, with about 20% in the top ten. Unsorted bulk tissue, 20-30 mg of it, served as the source for co-extraction of RNA and DNA. Viable tumor cell content exceeded 80% in every tumor sample. Trimming removed 0 bases at V and 0 bases at J, with 11 bases between. Germline CDR1 is GTSNPN and CDR2 is SVGIG (reference sequence). The CDR3 totals 15 residues. The data are from a study of tumor-infiltrating lymphocytes in primary liver carcinoma.

This receptor was identified in a man aged 35 to 55 with primary liver carcinoma and hepatitis B virus infection. Sequencing was carried out using liver tumor tissue from sampling region 2. Subset indicated: tumor region T2, inferior pole. The chain joins TRBV30 to TRBJ1-2; tentative D call: TRBD1 (5 bases). CDR3 in DNA: TGTGCCTGGAGTGTACAGCAGGGAGCTAACTATGGCTACACCTTC. As protein: CAWSVQQGANYGYTF. The whole variable domain, filled in from reference TRBV30 and TRBJ1-2, reads SQTIHQWPATLVQPVGSPLSLECTVEGTSNPNLYWYRQAAGRGLQLLFYSVGIGQISSEVPQNLSASRPQDRQFILSSKKLLLSDSGFYLCAWSVQQGANYGYTFGSGTRLTVV.